The T cell receptor beta chain under discussion was sequenced for a study of brain T cells in children with intractable seizures. About this clone: As yet, its antigen is unknown.

Findings and caveats of the study: Pre-surgery blood may have been undersampled, hiding some clones.

Repertoires were generated with immunoSEQ multiplex PCR, while TCRdb's copy carries only in-frame clones and drops some. The table has 80,000 or so clones, 90% to 95% seen once; the top ten hold roughly 1.5%. Only cases whose brain tissue showed the highest T cell transcript signatures were sequenced. The CDR3 is 17 amino acids. Germline V gives CDR1 SGHDT, CDR2 YYEEEE. V was cut by 1 base and J by 0 bases, with 11 bases left in between. The chain combines TRBV5-6 with TRBJ2-6; perhaps TRBD2 as D (5 bases). The sequences come from peripheral blood, collected at surgery. The TCR sequence derives from a boy in the first two years of life with tuberous sclerosis and intractable seizures. The CDR3 region is CASSLRLATSGANVLTF. DNA of the CDR3: TGTGCCAGCAGCTTGCGTCTAGCAACCTCTGGGGCCAACGTCCTGACTTTC.